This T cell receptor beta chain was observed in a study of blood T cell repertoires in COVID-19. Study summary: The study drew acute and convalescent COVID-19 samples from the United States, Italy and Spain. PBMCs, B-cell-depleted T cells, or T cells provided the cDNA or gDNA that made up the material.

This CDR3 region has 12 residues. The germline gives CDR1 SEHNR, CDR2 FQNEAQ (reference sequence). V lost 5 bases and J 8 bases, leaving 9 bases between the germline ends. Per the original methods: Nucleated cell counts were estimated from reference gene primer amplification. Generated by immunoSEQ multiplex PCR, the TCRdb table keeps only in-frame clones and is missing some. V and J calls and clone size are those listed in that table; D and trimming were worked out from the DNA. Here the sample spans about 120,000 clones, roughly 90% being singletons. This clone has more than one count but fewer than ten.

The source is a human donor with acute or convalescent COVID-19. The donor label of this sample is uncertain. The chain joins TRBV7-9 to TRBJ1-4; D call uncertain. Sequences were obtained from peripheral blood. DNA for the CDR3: TGTGCCAGCAGCCTTCGGAGAGAAAAACTGTTTTTT. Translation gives CASSLRREKLFF.